The 19 T cell receptor beta chains below all came from one sample that was sequenced in a study of T cell repertoires in cytomegalovirus infection. The antigens these receptors bind are not known. Via MiXCR, TCRdb re-called the reads, giving one row per CDR3 protein. The sample lists about 770,000 distinct CDR3 sequences; 25% to 35% were seen once. Sequenced material: cultured CD8+ T cells from PBMCs, taken from culture after CMV antigen stimulation. Every receptor here comes from a human donor in good health (CMV status not recorded). Some clones in this sample may be carry-over from other donors' samples.

This clonotype was seen more than once but under ten times. The chain combines TRBV2 with TRBJ1-2; D may be TRBD1 (5 bases). The CDR3 is made up of 13 amino acids. Trimming took 7 bases from V and 4 from J, leaving 13 bases between them. Per germline, CDR1 SNHLY and CDR2 FYNNEI. The CDR3 protein is CASMGGRSYGYTF. CDR3 in DNA: TGTGCCAGCATGGGGGGACGCTCCTATGGCTACACCTTC. Filled out from reference TRBV2 and TRBJ1-2, the complete variable domain reads EPEVTQTPSHQVTQMGQEVILRCVPISNHLYFYWYRQILGQKVEFLVSFYNNEISEKSEIFDDQFSVERPDGSNFTLKIRSTKLEDSAMYFCASMGGRSYGYTFGSGTRLTVV.

This clonotype was picked up a small number of times. For the CDR3, the DNA is TGTGCCAGCACCAAAACAGGGGTCCTCCTTACTGGGGCCAACGTCCTGACTTTC. Protein sequence: CASTKTGVLLTGANVLTF. The chain employs TRBV6-6 and TRBJ2-6; 7 nucleotides agree with TRBD1. Germline assignment: CDR1 MNHNY and CDR2 SVGAGI (reference sequence). The CDR3 runs to 18 residues. With 7 bases clipped from V and 2 bases from J, the junction kept 14 bases outside the gene matches.

The chain links TRBV12-3 or TRBV12-4 to TRBJ2-5; no clear D. V lost 6 bases, J lost 2 bases, and 16 bases lay in between. The CDR3 consists of 15 residues. The DNA for the CDR3 is TGTGCCAGCAGCGCCCCCCTAGAGTGGCAAGAGACCCAGTACTTC. It codes for CASSAPLEWQETQYF.

A remark on this clonotype: An end of the junction differs from the germline gene, which may be a read error. J is TRBJ1-2 and V is TRBV5-3; 10 bases line up with TRBD1. TRBV5-3 is an ORF; its function is uncertain. The CDR3 is 15 residues long. The CDR3 spells CASSLEDRGTGGYTF. The CDR3 region has the DNA TGTGCCAGCAGCTTGGAGGACAGGGGGACAGGTGGCTACACCTTC.

This clonotype was recorded many times. This sequence joins TRBV7-2 and TRBJ2-3; D is ambiguous. Trimming shortened V by 5 bases and J by 0 bases, and 27 bases separated the two germline ends. This CDR3 has 20 amino acids. Germline CDR1 and CDR2: SGHTA and FQGNSA. The CDR3 spells CASSLERVRTRPNSTDTQYF. The CDR3, as DNA: TGTGCCAGCAGCCTAGAAAGGGTTCGAACTCGGCCAAATAGCACAGATACGCAGTATTTT.

The chain is built from TRBV24-1 and TRBJ1-1; D is unclear. The V end was cut by 8 bases, the J end by 2 bases, with 11 bases between. This CDR3 region has 13 residues. Germline V lookup: CDR1 KGHDR, CDR2 SFDVKD. CDR3 residues: CATNRGDNTEAFF. CDR3 bases: TGTGCCACCAATCGCGGGGATAACACTGAAGCTTTCTTT.

This clonotype has a count of ten or more. The gene calls are TRBV7-2 and TRBJ2-1; possible D gene TRBD1, 5 bases. The CDR3 consists of 15 residues. The V end lost 1 base, the J end lost 8 bases, and 15 bases lay between the germline ends. CDR1 is SGHTA and CDR2 is FQGNSA in the germline V gene. Here the CDR3 DNA reads TGTGCCAGCAGCTTAGGGGTAGGGGTAAGTCATGAGCAGTTCTTC. Its protein product is CASSLGVGVSHEQFF.

J is TRBJ2-2 and V is TRBV5-1; no definite D call. CDR1 is SGHRS and CDR2 is YFSETQ in the germline V gene. The CDR3 has 14 residues. V lost 2 bases and J 7 bases, leaving 12 bases between the germline ends. CDR3 sequence reads: CASSFPGPDGELFF. The CDR3 DNA is TGCGCCAGCAGCTTCCCCGGGCCGGACGGGGAGCTGTTTTTT.

This chain joins TRBV19 and TRBJ1-6; D call uncertain. Germline CDR1 LNHDA, CDR2 SQIVND (reference sequence). Deletions cut 3 bases from V and 7 bases from J, with 16 bases between. The CDR3 has 16 amino acids. The CDR3: CASSIGRAPGNSPLHF. In DNA form, the CDR3 reads TGTGCCAGTAGTATCGGGAGGGCCCCGGGAAATTCACCCCTCCACTTT.

The chain employs TRBV27 and TRBJ1-2; a weak D match, TRBD1 (5 bases). V was trimmed by 3 bases and J by 4 bases, leaving 15 bases between them. Germline assignment: CDR1 MNHEY and CDR2 SMNVEV (reference sequence). The CDR3 covers 15 residues. The CDR3 bases are TGTGCCAGCAGTTTTATGCAGGGAGGGTCCTATGGCTACACCTTC. It yields the protein CASSFMQGGSYGYTF.

About this clonotype itself: A much bigger clone sits one base away, suggesting this may be a read error. The rearrangement uses TRBV7-8 and TRBJ1-1, with a possible D match to TRBD1 (6 bases). This CDR3 is built from 15 residues. The V and J ends lost 5 bases and 5 bases respectively, with 18 bases between them. Germline-derived CDR1 and CDR2 are SGHVS and FQNEAQ. CDR3 loop: CASSHRGGRVTEAFF. Written as DNA, the CDR3 is TGTGCCAGCAGCCATCGCGGGGGGCGGGTTACTGAAGCTTTCTTT.

Remarks on this clonotype: A much bigger clone sits one base away, suggesting this may be a read error. The chain carries TRBV7-8 and TRBJ1-5, with unresolved D. Germline V gene lookup returns CDR1 SGHVS and CDR2 FQNEAQ. The germline V and J ends were trimmed by 3 bases and 6 bases, with 15 bases remaining between them. This CDR3 is built from 15 residues. In DNA, the CDR3 is TGTGCCAGCAGCTTGGACGGTGTCGGCAGTCAGCCCCAGCATTTT. The encoded protein is CASSLDGVGSQPQHF.

CDR3 sequence reads: CSVRGLAGGSYNEQFF. The CDR3 bases are TGCAGCGTTCGGGGACTAGCGGGGGGGTCTTACAATGAGCAGTTCTTC. The chain links TRBV29-1 to TRBJ2-1, with 16 nucleotides matching TRBD2. The CDR3 totals 16 residues. V was pared by 5 bases and J by 4 bases, with 5 bases of the junction left unmatched. From germline, CDR1 is SQVTM and CDR2 ANQGSEA.

The chain employs TRBV27 and TRBJ1-2, with TRBD1 matching 7 bases. J was trimmed by 6 bases and V by 4 bases; bases with no gene match: 5. CDR3 size: 13 residues. Germline-derived CDR1 and CDR2 are MNHEY and SMNVEV (reference sequence). Here the CDR3 DNA reads TGTGCCAGCAGTTGGACAGGATTCGATGGCTACACCTTC. This translates into CASSWTGFDGYTF.

This clonotype was detected many times. As DNA, the CDR3 is TGTGCCAGCAGTGGTGACTCAACCTACGAGCAGTACTTC. This codes for CASSGDSTYEQYF. The chain links TRBV9 to TRBJ2-7, with D uncertain. Germline-derived CDR1 and CDR2 are SGDLS and YYNGEE. The CDR3 totals 13 residues. Between the trimmed V and J ends, which lost 5 bases and 2 bases, there was a span of 11 bases.

This clonotype was observed at least ten times. This chain joins TRBV6-2 or TRBV6-3 and TRBJ1-5; possibly TRBD1 for D (5 bases). The germline V gene encodes CDR1 MNHEY and CDR2 SVGEGT. The ends were cut back, 2 bases at V and 2 bases at J, with 10 bases in the middle. This CDR3 is built from 15 residues. CDR3 nucleotides: TGTGCCAGCAGTTACGCAGGGTACGGCAATCAGCCCCAGCATTTT. Translating it yields CASSYAGYGNQPQHF.

This rearrangement joins TRBV6-2 or TRBV6-3 to TRBJ1-2; D not resolved. V was clipped by 0 bases and J by 6 bases, with 8 bases between them. Germline V gene data show CDR1 as MNHEY and CDR2 as SVGEGT. The CDR3 is 13 residues long. The DNA of the CDR3 is TGTGCCAGCAGTTACTCGGTCACGAATGGCTACACCTTC. It is translated as CASSYSVTNGYTF.

V gene TRBV7-9 combines with J gene TRBJ1-4; 8 nucleotides line up with TRBD1. CDR1 SEHNR and CDR2 FQNEAQ come from the germline V gene (reference sequence). This CDR3 has 17 amino acids. The trim removed 5 bases at V and 0 bases at J, leaving 8 bases unmatched. The CDR3 protein is CASSPRQGHATNEKLFF. DNA for the CDR3: TGTGCCAGCAGCCCTCGACAGGGGCATGCAACTAATGAAAAACTGTTTTTT. The full variable domain, its missing parts supplied by reference TRBV7-9 and TRBJ1-4, is DTGVSQNPRHKITKRGQNVTFRCDPISEHNRLYWYRQTLGQGPEFLTYFQNEAQLEKSRLLSDRFSAERPKGSFSTLEIQRTEQGDSAMYLCASSPRQGHATNEKLFFGSGTQLSVL.

J is TRBJ2-7 and V is TRBV7-4, with D perhaps TRBD1 (6 bases). The CDR3 loop spans 15 amino acids. Per the germline V gene, CDR1 is SGHVT and CDR2 is SQSDAQ. Trimming removed 4 bases from V and 2 bases from J, with 15 bases in between. Written as DNA, the CDR3 is TGTGCCAGCAGCTCGCCGGCGACAGGTCCCTACGAGCAGTACTTC. As protein: CASSSPATGPYEQYF.